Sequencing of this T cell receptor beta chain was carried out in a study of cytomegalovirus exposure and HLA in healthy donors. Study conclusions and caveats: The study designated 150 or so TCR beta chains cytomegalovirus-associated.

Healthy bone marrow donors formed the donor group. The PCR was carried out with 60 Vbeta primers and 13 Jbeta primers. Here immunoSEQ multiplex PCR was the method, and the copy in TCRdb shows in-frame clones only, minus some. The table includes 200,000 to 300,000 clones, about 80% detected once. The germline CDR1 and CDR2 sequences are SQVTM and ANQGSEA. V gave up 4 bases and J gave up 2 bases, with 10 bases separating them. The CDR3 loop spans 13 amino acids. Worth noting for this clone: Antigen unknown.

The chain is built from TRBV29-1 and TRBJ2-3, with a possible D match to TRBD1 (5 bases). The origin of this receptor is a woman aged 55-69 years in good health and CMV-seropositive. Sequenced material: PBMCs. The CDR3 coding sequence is TGCAGCGTTGCGTCAGGGTACACAGATACGCAGTATTTT. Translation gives CSVASGYTDTQYF.